The clone carrying this T cell receptor beta chain came up once. Its antigen is as yet unknown. CD45RO-negative cells were positively selected for CCR7, leaving out terminally differentiated effector memory CD45RA+ cells. The donors, healthy adults who were HIV-negative, had experienced no recent acute infections or vaccinations. The data stem from a study of shared clonotypes between healthy human individuals. Study summary: There were three CD4 naive, three CD4 memory, two CD8 naive and one CD8 memory plates per donor.

V was pared by 4 bases and J by 7 bases, with 12 bases of the junction left unmatched. The germline gives CDR1 MNHEY, CDR2 SVGAGI. This CDR3 has 16 amino acids. Assay used: immunoSEQ multiplex PCR; TCRdb lists only in-frame clones, some missing. The top ten hold less than 1.5% of the sample, which has some 1,900,000 clones, over 85% seen once. General study findings and limits: The expectation was that sequencing depth would affect clonotype sharing among donors.

The TCR comes from a man between 18 and 35 years old in good health. The specimen sequenced was naive CD8+ T cells sorted from blood. The chain employs TRBV6-5 and TRBJ1-4; 7 bases are a match to TRBD1. The CDR3, as DNA: TGTGCCAGCAGTTCGGACAGGTTGACCCTGGGTGAAAAACTGTTTTTT. Its protein is CASSSDRLTLGEKLFF.